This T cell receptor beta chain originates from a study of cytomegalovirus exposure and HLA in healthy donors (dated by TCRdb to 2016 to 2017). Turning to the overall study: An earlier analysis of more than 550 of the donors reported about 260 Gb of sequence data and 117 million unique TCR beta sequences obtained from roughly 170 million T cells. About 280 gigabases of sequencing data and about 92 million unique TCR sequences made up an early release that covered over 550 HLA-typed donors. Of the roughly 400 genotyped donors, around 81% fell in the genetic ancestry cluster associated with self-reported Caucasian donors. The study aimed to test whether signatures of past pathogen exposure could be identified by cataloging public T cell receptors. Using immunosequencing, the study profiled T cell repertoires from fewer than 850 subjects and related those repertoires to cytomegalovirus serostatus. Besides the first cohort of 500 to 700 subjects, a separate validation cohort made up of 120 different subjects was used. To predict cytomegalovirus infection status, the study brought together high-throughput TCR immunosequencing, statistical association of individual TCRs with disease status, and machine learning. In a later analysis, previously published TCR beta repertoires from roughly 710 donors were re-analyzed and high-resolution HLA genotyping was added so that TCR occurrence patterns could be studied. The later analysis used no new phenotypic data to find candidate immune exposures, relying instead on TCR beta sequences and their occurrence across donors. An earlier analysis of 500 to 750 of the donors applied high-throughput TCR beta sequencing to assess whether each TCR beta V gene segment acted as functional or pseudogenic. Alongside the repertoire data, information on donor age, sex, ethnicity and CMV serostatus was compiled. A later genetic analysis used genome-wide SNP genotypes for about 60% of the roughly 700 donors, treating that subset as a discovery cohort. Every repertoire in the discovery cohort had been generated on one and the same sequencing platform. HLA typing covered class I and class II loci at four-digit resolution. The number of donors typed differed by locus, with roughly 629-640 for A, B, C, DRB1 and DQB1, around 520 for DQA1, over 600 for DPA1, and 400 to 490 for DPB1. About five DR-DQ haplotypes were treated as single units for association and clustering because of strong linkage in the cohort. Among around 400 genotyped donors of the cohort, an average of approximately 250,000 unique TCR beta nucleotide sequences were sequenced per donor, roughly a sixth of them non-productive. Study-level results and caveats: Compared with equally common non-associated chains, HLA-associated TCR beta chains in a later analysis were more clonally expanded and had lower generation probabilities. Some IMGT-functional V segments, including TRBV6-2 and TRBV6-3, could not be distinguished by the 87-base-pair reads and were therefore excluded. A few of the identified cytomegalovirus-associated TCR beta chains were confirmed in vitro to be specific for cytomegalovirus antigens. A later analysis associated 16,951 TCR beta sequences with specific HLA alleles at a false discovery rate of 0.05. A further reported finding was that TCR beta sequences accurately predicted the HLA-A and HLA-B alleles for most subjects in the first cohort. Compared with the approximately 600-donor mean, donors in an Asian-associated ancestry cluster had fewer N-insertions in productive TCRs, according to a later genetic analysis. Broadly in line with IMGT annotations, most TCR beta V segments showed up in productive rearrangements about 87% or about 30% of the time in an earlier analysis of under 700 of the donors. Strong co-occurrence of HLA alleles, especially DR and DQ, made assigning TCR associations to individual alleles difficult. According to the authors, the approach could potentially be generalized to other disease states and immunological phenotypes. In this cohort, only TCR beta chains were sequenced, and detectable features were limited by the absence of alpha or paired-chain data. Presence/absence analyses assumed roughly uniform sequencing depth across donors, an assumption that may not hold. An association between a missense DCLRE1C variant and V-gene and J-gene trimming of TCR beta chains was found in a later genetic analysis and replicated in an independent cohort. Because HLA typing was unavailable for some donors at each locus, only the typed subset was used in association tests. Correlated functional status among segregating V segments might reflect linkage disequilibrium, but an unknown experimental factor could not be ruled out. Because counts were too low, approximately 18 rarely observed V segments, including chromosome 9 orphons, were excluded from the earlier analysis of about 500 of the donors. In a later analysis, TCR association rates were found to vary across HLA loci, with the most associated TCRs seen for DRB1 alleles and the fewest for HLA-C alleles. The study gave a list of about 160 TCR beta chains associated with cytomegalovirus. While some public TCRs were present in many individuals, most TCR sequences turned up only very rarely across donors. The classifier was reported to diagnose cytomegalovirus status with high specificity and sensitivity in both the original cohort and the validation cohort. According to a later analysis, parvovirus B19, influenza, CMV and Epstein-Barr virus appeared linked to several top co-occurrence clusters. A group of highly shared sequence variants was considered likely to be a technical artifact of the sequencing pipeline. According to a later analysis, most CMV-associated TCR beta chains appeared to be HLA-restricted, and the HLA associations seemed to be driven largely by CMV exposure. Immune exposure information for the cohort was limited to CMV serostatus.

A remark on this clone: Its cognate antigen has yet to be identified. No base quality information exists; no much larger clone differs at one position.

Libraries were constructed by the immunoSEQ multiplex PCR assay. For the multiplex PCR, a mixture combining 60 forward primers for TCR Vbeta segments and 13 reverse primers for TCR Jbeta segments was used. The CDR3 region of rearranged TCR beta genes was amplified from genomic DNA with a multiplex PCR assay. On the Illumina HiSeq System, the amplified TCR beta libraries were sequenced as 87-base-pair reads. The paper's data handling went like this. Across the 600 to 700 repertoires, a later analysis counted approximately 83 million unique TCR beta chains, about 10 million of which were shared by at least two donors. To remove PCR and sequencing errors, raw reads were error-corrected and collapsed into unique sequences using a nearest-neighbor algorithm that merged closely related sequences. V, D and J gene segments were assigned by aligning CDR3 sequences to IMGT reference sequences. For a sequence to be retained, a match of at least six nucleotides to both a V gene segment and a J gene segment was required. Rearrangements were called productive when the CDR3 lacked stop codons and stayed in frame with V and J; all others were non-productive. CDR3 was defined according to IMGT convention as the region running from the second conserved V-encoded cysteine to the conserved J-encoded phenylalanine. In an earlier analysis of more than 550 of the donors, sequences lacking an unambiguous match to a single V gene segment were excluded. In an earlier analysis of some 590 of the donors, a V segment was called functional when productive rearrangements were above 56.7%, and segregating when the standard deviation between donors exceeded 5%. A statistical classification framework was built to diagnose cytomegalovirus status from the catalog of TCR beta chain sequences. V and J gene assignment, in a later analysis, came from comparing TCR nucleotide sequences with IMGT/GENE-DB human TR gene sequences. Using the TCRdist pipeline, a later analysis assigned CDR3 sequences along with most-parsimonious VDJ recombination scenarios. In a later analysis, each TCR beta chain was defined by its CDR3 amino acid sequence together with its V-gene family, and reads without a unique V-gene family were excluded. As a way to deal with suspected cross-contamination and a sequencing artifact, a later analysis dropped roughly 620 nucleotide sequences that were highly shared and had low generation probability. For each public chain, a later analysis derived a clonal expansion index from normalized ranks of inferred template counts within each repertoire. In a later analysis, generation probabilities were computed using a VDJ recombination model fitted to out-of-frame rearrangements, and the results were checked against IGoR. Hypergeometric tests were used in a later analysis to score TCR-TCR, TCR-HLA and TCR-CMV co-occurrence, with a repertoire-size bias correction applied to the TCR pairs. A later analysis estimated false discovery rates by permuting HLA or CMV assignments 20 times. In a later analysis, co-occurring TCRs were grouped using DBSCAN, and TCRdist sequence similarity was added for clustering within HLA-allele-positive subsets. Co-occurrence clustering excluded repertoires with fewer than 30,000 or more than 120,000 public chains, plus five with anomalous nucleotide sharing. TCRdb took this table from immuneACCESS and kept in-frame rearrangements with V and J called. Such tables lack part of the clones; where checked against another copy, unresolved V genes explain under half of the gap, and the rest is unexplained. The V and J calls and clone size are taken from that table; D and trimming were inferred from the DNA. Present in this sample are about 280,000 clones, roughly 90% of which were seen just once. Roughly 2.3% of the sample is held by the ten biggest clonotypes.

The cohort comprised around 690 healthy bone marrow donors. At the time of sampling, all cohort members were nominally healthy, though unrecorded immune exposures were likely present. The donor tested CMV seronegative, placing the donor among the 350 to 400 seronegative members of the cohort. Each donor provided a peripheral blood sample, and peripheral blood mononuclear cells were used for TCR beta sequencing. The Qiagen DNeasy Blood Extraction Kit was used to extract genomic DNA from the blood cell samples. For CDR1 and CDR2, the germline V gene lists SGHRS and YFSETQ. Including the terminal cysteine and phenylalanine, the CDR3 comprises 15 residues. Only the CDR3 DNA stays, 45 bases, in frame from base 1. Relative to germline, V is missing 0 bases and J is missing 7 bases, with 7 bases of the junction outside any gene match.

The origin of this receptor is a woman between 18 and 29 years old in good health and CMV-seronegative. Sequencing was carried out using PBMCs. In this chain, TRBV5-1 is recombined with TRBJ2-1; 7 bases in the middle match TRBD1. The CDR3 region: CASSLDGQAVNEQFF. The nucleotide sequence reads TGCGCCAGCAGCTTGGATGGACAGGCGGTGAATGAGCAGTTCTTC.